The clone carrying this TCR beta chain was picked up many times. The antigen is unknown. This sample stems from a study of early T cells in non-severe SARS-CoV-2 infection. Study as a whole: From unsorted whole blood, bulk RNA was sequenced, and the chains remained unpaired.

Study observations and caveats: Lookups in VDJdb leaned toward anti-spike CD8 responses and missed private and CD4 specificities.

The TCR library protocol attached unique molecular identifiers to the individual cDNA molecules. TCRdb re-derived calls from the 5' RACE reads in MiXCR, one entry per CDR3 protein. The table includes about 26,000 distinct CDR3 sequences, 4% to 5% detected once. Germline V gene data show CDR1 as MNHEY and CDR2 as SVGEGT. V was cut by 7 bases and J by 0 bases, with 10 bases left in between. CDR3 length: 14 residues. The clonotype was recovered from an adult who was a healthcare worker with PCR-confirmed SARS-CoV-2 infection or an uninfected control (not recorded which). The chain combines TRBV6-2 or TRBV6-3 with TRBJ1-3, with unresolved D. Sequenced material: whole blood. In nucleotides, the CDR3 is TGTGCCAGCAACCTGGGATTCTCTGGAAACACCATATATTTT. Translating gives CASNLGFSGNTIYF.